These 23 T cell receptor beta chains were all obtained from the same sample, sequenced in a study of neurological immune-mediated disorders. TCRdb called the 5' RACE reads again in MiXCR, with one record for every CDR3 protein. The repertoire holds 50,000 to 60,000 distinct CDR3 sequences, with 4% as singletons. Material for sequencing was CD4+ T cells from blood. Every receptor here comes from a woman in her thirties or forties with multiple sclerosis.

This clonotype was seen at least ten times. V is TRBV18 and J is TRBJ2-2; D remains ambiguous. The CDR3 spans 16 residues. Per germline, CDR1 KGHSH and CDR2 LQKENI. V dropped 2 bases and J dropped 1 base, with 11 bases sitting between them. The CDR3 DNA follows: TGTGCCAGCTCACCAGGGCCCAGTTGGAACACCGGGGAGCTGTTTTTT. As protein: CASSPGPSWNTGELFF.

At least ten counts were recorded for this clonotype. The rearrangement links TRBV5-1 to TRBJ2-2; D ambiguous. This CDR3 contains 16 residues. V lost 0 bases to trimming and J lost 0 bases, with 9 bases between them. Germline V gives CDR1 SGHRS, CDR2 YFSETQ. The CDR3 is CASSLGIASNTGELFF. The CDR3 bases are TGCGCCAGCAGCTTGGGGATAGCCTCGAACACCGGGGAGCTGTTTTTT.

This clonotype was recorded at least ten times. The CDR3 coding sequence is TGCAGTGCTAGTTCGAGGGGGCTGACTAGCGGGGCCTACGAGCAGTACTTC. As protein: CSASSRGLTSGAYEQYF. This rearrangement joins TRBV20-1 to TRBJ2-7; 11 bases fit TRBD2. The ends lost 3 bases at V and 2 bases at J; junction bases unmatched: 12. Germline V lookup: CDR1 DFQATT, CDR2 SNEGSKA (reference sequence). CDR3 size: 17 residues.

This clonotype has a count of ten or more. The genes are TRBV11-2 and TRBJ1-1, with D possibly being TRBD1 (5 bases). The ends were cut back, 4 bases at V and 4 bases at J, with 10 bases in the middle. The CDR3 runs 13 residues. Germline CDR1 SGHAT, CDR2 FQNNGV. The CDR3 protein is CASSWGGSTEAFF. The CDR3 nucleotides are TGTGCCAGCAGCTGGGGGGGTAGCACTGAAGCTTTCTTT.

The table lists this clonotype with many counts. The chain uses TRBV7-6 and TRBJ1-3; TRBD1 matches 9 bases. Trimming took 4 bases from V and 4 from J; bases not matched to a gene: 8. The CDR3 is 16 amino acids. The V gene's germline CDR1 is SGHVS and CDR2 FNYEAQ. This CDR3 reads CASSSPRDRAGNTIYF. The CDR3 DNA follows: TGTGCCAGCAGCTCCCCTCGGGACAGGGCCGGAAACACCATATATTTT.

This clonotype was detected ten times or more. The genes are TRBV7-9 and TRBJ1-1; D is uncertain. Germline V CDR1 and CDR2: SEHNR, FQNEAQ (reference sequence). Trimming cost V 5 bases and J 7 bases, with 8 bases left between them. The CDR3 is made up of 11 amino acids. The CDR3 region is CASSPGLEAFF. The CDR3, as DNA: TGTGCCAGCAGCCCCGGACTTGAAGCTTTCTTT.

In its sample, this clonotype was seen many times. The chain uses TRBV7-9 and TRBJ2-3, with D tentatively TRBD1 or TRBD2 (6 bases each). Germline CDR1 and CDR2: SEHNR and FQNEAQ (reference sequence). The CDR3 is 13 residues long. Trimming left V 5 bases short and J 4 bases short, with 10 bases between. The chain's CDR3 is CASSPRGPDTQYF. The CDR3 coding sequence is TGTGCCAGCAGCCCCCGGGGGCCAGATACGCAGTATTTT.

Ten or more counts support this clonotype. V usage is TRBV11-2 and J usage is TRBJ1-1; D is unresolved. Per the germline V gene, CDR1 is SGHAT and CDR2 is FQNNGV. The V and J ends lost 2 bases and 5 bases respectively, with 12 bases between them. This CDR3 is built from 14 residues. The CDR3 loop is CASSLIFRLTEAFF. The CDR3 DNA reads as TGTGCCAGCAGCTTAATCTTTAGGCTAACTGAAGCTTTCTTT.

There are many counts of this clonotype. This sequence joins TRBV10-2 and TRBJ2-2; D could derive from TRBD1 or TRBD2 (5 bases each). CDR3 size: 13 residues. The V end lost 9 bases, the J end lost 0 bases, and 8 bases lay between the germline ends. Germline values: CDR1 WSHSY, CDR2 SAAADI. The CDR3 loop reads CARGTANTGELFF. The CDR3 DNA reads TGCGCCAGAGGGACGGCGAACACCGGGGAGCTGTTTTTT.

At least ten counts were recorded for this clonotype. The rearrangement links TRBV5-1 to TRBJ2-7; 8 positions match TRBD1. With 1 base clipped from V and 2 bases from J, the junction kept 8 bases outside the gene matches. Germline V gives CDR1 SGHRS, CDR2 YFSETQ. The length of the CDR3 is 16 residues. For the CDR3, the DNA is TGCGCCAGCAGCTTGTTGGGGACAGGACAGACCTACGAGCAGTACTTC. Its protein is CASSLLGTGQTYEQYF.

Details on this clonotype: A much more abundant neighbour one base away suggests this may be a read error. V is TRBV7-2 and J is TRBJ2-7, with D possibly matching TRBD1 (6 bases). Germline V CDR1 and CDR2: SGHTA, FQGNSA. The CDR3 covers 15 residues. V lost 2 bases and J 0 bases, leaving 11 bases between the germline ends. The CDR3 region is CASSLLTGSSYEQYF. CDR3 nucleotides: TGTGCCAGCAGCTTACTTACAGGGTCCTCCTACGAGCAGTACTTC. The variable domain in full, with the rest retrieved from reference TRBV7-2 and TRBJ2-7, is GAGVSQSPSNKVTEKGKDVELRCDPISGHTALYWYRQSLGQGLEFLIYFQGNSAPDKSGLPSDRFSAERTGGSVSTLTIQRTQQEDSAVYLCASSLLTGSSYEQYFGPGTRLTVT.

This clonotype was recorded many times. The chain joins TRBV5-6 to TRBJ1-3; D not resolved. The V gene lost 2 bases and the J gene lost 0 bases, with 9 bases spanning the gap. The CDR3 consists of 15 residues. Germline V CDR1 and CDR2: SGHDT, YYEEEE. This CDR3 is CASSLGGFSGNTIYF. In DNA form, the CDR3 reads TGTGCCAGCAGCTTAGGAGGATTCTCTGGAAACACCATATATTTT.

There are many counts of this clonotype. This sequence joins TRBV5-1 and TRBJ1-1, with TRBD1 matching over 7 bases. Losses at the gene ends were 4 bases for V and 11 bases for J; bases not matched to a gene: 8. This CDR3 comprises 12 residues. Germline V gene lookup returns CDR1 SGHRS and CDR2 YFSETQ. The CDR3 here is CASSTQTGRAFF. The CDR3, as DNA: TGCGCCAGCAGCACCCAGACAGGGAGGGCTTTCTTT.

Many counts were recorded for this clonotype. The V and J genes are TRBV3-1 and TRBJ2-7; D is perhaps TRBD1 (5 bases). V lost 1 base and J lost 5, with 6 bases in between. The CDR3 consists of 12 residues. CDR1 and CDR2 from the germline V gene are LGHDT and YNNKEL (reference sequence). The CDR3 region has the DNA TGTGCCAGCAGCCAAGGCAGGGACGAGCAGTACTTC. It codes for CASSQGRDEQYF.

This clonotype was seen ten or more times. The V call is TRBV9, the J call TRBJ2-3, with 7 bases matching TRBD2. Germline V CDR1 and CDR2: SGDLS, YYNGEE. The CDR3 runs 19 residues. After removal of 0 bases from V and 2 bases from J, the junction contained 15 bases not matched to a gene. CDR3 DNA sequence: TGTGCCAGCAGCGTAGAGGCGGAGCGGGATGTGCTCCTCACAGATACGCAGTATTTT. Translation gives CASSVEAERDVLLTDTQYF. Combining the CDR3 with reference TRBV9 and TRBJ2-3 gives the whole variable domain DSGVTQTPKHLITATGQRVTLRCSPRSGDLSVYWYQQSLDQGLQFLIQYYNGEERAKGNILERFSAQQFPDLHSELNLSSLELGDSALYFCASSVEAERDVLLTDTQYFGPGTRLTVL.

This clonotype occurred many times. This CDR3 reads CASSQYNRRGLNTEAFF. In DNA form, the CDR3 reads TGTGCCAGCAGCCAATATAACCGGAGAGGCCTGAACACTGAAGCTTTCTTT. The chain combines TRBV14 with TRBJ1-1; D is unclear. Trimming stripped 2 bases from V and 0 bases from J, with 16 bases between. Germline CDR1 is SGHDN and CDR2 is FVKESK. The CDR3 is 17 amino acids.

This clonotype was found many times. The rearrangement joins TRBV3-1 to TRBJ2-3; no definite D call. V lost 1 base and J 1 base, leaving 6 bases between the germline ends. The V gene's germline CDR1 is LGHDT and CDR2 YNNKEL (reference sequence). The CDR3 runs 14 residues. The CDR3 spells CASSQGVRTDTQYF. The CDR3 nucleotides read TGTGCCAGCAGCCAAGGAGTTCGCACAGATACGCAGTATTTT.

Many counts were recorded for this clonotype. The chain links TRBV5-1 to TRBJ1-1, with a possible D match to TRBD1 (6 bases). CDR1 SGHRS and CDR2 YFSETQ come from the germline V gene. This CDR3 has 15 residues. Trimming took 0 bases from V and 3 from J, leaving 12 bases between them. CDR3 sequence reads: CASSLVIGGDTEAFF. CDR3 bases: TGCGCCAGCAGCTTGGTGATAGGGGGGGACACTGAAGCTTTCTTT.

This clonotype occurred many times. The V gene is TRBV10-1, the J gene TRBJ2-2; tentatively, D is TRBD1 or TRBD2 (5 bases each). There are 13 residues in the CDR3. The germline V gene has CDR1 WNHNN and CDR2 SYGVQD (reference sequence). Deletions cut 3 bases from V and 6 bases from J, with 8 bases between. CDR3: CASSDGTAGELFF. In DNA form, the CDR3 reads TGCGCCAGCAGTGATGGGACGGCCGGGGAGCTGTTTTTT.

This clonotype has a count of ten or more. The V gene is TRBV7-8, the J gene TRBJ2-1, with D perhaps TRBD2 (5 bases). V was clipped by 4 bases and J by 2 bases, with 18 bases between them. The CDR3 runs 17 residues. CDR1 is SGHVS, CDR2 FQNEAQ, per germline. The CDR3 is CASSSTLESGTYNEQFF. The CDR3, as DNA: TGTGCCAGCAGCTCGACACTCGAATCCGGGACCTACAATGAGCAGTTCTTC.

This clonotype was observed at least ten times. This rearrangement joins TRBV20-1 to TRBJ1-2, with D perhaps TRBD1 (5 bases). The CDR3 totals 15 residues. V was cut by 8 bases and J by 3 bases, with 22 bases left in between. Germline CDR1 reads DFQATT; CDR2 reads SNEGSKA (reference sequence). This CDR3 reads CSPSKGQDLYYGYTF. CDR3 nucleotides: TGCAGTCCTTCCAAGGGGCAGGACCTATACTATGGCTACACCTTC.

This clonotype has ten or more counts. The CDR3 sequence: CASSPWSGGKEQYF. CDR3 DNA: TGTGCCAGCAGCCCCTGGAGCGGGGGTAAAGAGCAGTACTTC. The chain recombines TRBV7-2 with TRBJ2-7; TRBD2 aligns across 8 bases. The CDR3 has 14 residues. CDR1 and CDR2 (germline): SGHTA, FQGNSA. J lost 7 bases, V lost 5 bases, and 10 bases had no gene match.

This clonotype occurred many times. V gene TRBV24-1 combines with J gene TRBJ1-1; D perhaps matches TRBD1 (5 bases). Germline CDR1 is KGHDR and CDR2 is SFDVKD. The V end was cut by 4 bases, the J end by 5 bases, with 16 bases between. CDR3 length equals 15 residues. This CDR3 reads CATSEKGTLGTEAFF. The CDR3 DNA is TGTGCCACCAGTGAGAAAGGGACCCTAGGGACTGAAGCTTTCTTT.